The 2 T cell receptor beta chains presented below share a single source sample, sequenced in a study of regulatory T cells in long-lasting Graves disease. iRepertoire HTBI primers and Arm-PCR of CDR3 regions built TCR beta libraries. TCRdb redid the calling of the multiplex PCR reads with MiXCR, one entry per CDR3 protein. The table includes about 470,000 distinct CDR3 sequences, about a fifth detected once. The time point denotes: persistent/refractory GD, antithyroid drugs over 5 years with positive TRAb. Following extraction of RNA from PBMCs, that RNA was used to make the TCR library. The sample here was peripheral blood mononuclear cells (PBMCs), taken when the disease was refractory, from a patient treated with antithyroid drugs. The receptors shown here come from a female donor with Graves disease.

This chain joins TRBV6-1 and TRBJ1-4, with D tentatively TRBD1 (6 bases). V lost 5 bases to trimming and J lost 7 bases, with 17 bases between them. The CDR3 runs to 15 residues. Germline-derived CDR1 and CDR2 are MNHNS and SASEGT. The CDR3 DNA is TGTGCCAGCAGTAGCCGACGGAGGGGGTCTGAAAAACTGTTTTTT. Translation: CASSSRRRGSEKLFF.

This sequence joins TRBV20-1 and TRBJ2-7; TRBD1 is a possible D gene (6 bases). Trimming stripped 3 bases from V and 2 bases from J, with 14 bases between. The CDR3 is made up of 14 amino acids. Per germline, CDR1 DFQATT and CDR2 SNEGSKA (reference sequence). CDR3 loop: CSARGYRDPYEQYF. In DNA form, the CDR3 reads TGCAGTGCTAGGGGTTACAGGGACCCCTACGAGCAGTACTTC.